The text below deals with one T cell receptor beta chain. This sample was taken from a study of cytomegalovirus exposure and HLA in healthy donors. The CDR3 sequence is 15 residues long. The V end was cut by 1 base, the J end by 5 bases, with 11 bases between. The germline CDR1 and CDR2 sequences are MNHNS and SASEGT. The PCR used 60 Vbeta and 13 Jbeta primers. Libraries were prepared by immunoSEQ multiplex PCR; TCRdb keeps only in-frame clonotypes and omits some of them. Of around 200,000 clones in the sample, over 75% were seen once. This sequence joins TRBV6-1 and TRBJ1-4; perhaps TRBD1 as D (6 bases). The source material was PBMCs. This TCR was recovered from a woman in her forties or fifties in good health and CMV-seropositive. This chain's CDR3 is CASSEVAGTNEKLFF. The CDR3 DNA sequence: TGTGCCAGCAGTGAAGTGGCAGGGACAAATGAAAAACTGTTTTTT.